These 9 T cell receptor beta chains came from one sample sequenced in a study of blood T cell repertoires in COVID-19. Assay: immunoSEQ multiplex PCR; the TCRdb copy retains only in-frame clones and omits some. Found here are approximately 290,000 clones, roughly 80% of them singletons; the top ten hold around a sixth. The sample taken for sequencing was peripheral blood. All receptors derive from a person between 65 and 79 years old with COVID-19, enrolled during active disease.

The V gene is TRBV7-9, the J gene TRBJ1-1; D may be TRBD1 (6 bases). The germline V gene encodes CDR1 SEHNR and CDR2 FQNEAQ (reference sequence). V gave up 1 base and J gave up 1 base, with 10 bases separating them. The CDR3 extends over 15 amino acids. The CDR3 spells CASSLVQGKNTEAFF. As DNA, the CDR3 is TGTGCCAGCAGCTTAGTTCAGGGGAAGAACACTGAAGCTTTCTTT.

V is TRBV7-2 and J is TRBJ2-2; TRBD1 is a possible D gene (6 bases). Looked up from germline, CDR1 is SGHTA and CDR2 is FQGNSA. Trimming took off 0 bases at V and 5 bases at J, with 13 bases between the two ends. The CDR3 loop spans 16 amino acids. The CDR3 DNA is TGTGCCAGCAGCTTAGCGCTGGGACATACAACCGGGGAGCTGTTTTTT. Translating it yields CASSLALGHTTGELFF.

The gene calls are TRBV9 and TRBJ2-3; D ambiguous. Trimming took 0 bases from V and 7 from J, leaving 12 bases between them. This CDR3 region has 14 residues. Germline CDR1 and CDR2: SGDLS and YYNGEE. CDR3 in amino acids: CASSVEPTPHTQYF. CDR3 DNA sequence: TGTGCCAGCAGCGTAGAGCCAACCCCCCATACGCAGTATTTT.

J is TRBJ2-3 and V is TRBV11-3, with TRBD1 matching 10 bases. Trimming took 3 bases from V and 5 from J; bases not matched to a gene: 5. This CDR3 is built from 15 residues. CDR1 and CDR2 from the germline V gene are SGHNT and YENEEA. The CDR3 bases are TGTGCCAGCAGCTTCGGACAGGGGGACGGAGATACGCAGTATTTT. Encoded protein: CASSFGQGDGDTQYF.

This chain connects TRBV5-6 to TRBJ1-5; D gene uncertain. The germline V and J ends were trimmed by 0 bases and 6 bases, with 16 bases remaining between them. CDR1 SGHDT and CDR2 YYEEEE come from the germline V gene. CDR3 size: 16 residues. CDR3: CASSLDGGEPGQPQHF. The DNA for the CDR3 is TGTGCCAGCAGCTTGGATGGCGGGGAGCCCGGTCAGCCCCAGCATTTT.

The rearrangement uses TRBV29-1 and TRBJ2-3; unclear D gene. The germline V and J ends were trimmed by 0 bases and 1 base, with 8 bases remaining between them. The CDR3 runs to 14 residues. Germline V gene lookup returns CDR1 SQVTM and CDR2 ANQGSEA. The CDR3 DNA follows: TGCAGCGTTGAAGACGAGGCTCGCACAGATACGCAGTATTTT. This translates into CSVEDEARTDTQYF.

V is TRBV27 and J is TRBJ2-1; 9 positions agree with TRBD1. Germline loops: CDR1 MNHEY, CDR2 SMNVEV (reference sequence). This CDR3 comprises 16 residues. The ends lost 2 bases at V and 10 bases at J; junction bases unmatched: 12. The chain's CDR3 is CASSLRGQGSAGEQFF. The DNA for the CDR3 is TGTGCCAGCAGTTTACGGGGACAGGGAAGTGCTGGGGAGCAGTTCTTC.

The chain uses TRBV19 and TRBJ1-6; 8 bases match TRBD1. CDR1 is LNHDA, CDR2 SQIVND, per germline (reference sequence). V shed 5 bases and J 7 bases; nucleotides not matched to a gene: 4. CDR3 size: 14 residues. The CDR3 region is CASSDRGGNSPLHF. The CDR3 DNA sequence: TGTGCCAGTAGTGACAGGGGAGGCAATTCACCCCTCCACTTT.

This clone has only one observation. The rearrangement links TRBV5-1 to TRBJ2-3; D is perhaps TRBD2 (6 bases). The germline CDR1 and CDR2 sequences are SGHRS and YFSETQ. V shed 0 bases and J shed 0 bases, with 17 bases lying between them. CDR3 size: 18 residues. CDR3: CASSLGPRGDTSTDTQYF. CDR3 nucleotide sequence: TGCGCCAGCAGCTTGGGGCCGCGGGGAGACACAAGCACAGATACGCAGTATTTT.